This T cell receptor beta chain was sequenced in a study of T cell changes during pregnancy in multiple sclerosis. V dropped 5 bases and J dropped 5; count of bases not matched to a gene: 10. The CDR3 consists of 16 residues. Germline V gives CDR1 SGHAT, CDR2 FQNNGV. Repertoires were generated with immunoSEQ multiplex PCR, while TCRdb's copy carries only in-frame clones and drops some. The sample includes under 70,000 clones, 75% to 95% seen only once; the top ten take roughly 1.3%. The TCR comes from a female donor in good health, enrolled as a control in a pregnancy study. The chain is built from TRBV11-2 and TRBJ2-3; 10 bases map to TRBD1. The starting material was peripheral blood, obtained after pregnancy. The CDR3 spells CASSRLPGQGIDTQYF. Written as DNA, the CDR3 is TGTGCCAGCAGCCGTTTACCGGGACAGGGGATAGATACGCAGTATTTT.